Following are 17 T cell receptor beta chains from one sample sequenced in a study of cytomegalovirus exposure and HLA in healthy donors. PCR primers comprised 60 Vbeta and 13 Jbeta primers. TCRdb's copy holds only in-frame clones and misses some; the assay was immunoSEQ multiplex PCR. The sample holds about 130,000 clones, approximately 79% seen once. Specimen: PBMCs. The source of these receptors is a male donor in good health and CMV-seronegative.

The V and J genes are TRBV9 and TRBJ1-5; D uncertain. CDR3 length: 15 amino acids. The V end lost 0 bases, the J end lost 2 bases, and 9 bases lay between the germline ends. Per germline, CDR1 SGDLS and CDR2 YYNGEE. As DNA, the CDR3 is TGTGCCAGCAGCGTAGGGAGTAATGGCAATCAGCCCCAGCATTTT. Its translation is CASSVGSNGNQPQHF.

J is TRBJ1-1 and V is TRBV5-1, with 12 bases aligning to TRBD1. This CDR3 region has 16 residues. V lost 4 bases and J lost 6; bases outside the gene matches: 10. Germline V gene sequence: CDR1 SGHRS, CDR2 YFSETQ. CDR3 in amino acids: CASSGGTGGAGSEAFF. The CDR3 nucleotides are TGCGCCAGCAGCGGAGGGACAGGGGGCGCGGGGTCTGAAGCTTTCTTT.

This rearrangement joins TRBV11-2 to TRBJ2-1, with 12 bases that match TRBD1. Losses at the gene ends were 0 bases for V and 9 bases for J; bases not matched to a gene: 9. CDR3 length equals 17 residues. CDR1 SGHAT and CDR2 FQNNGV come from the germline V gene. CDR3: CASSLDRGTGGRGEQFF. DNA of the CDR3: TGTGCCAGCAGCTTAGATCGGGGGACAGGGGGCCGCGGTGAGCAGTTCTTC.

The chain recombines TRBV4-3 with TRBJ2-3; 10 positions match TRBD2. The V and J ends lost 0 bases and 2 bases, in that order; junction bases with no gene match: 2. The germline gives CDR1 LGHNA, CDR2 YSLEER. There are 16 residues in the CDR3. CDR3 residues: CASSQDLAGATDTQYF. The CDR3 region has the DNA TGCGCCAGCAGCCAAGACCTAGCGGGGGCCACAGATACGCAGTATTTT.

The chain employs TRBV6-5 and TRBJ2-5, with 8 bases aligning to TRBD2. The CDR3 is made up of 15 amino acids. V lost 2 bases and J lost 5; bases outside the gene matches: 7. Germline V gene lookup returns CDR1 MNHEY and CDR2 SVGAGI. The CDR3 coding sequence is TGTGCCAGCAGTTACGGGCTAGCGGGTGACGAGACCCAGTACTTC. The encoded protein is CASSYGLAGDETQYF.

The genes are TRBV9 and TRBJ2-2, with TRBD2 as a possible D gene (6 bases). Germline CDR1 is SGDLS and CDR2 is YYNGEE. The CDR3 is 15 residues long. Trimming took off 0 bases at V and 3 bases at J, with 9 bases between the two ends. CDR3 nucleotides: TGTGCCAGCAGCGTAGGCGGGGACTACACCGGGGAGCTGTTTTTT. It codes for CASSVGGDYTGELFF. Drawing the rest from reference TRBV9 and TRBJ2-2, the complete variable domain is DSGVTQTPKHLITATGQRVTLRCSPRSGDLSVYWYQQSLDQGLQFLIQYYNGEERAKGNILERFSAQQFPDLHSELNLSSLELGDSALYFCASSVGGDYTGELFFGEGSRLTVL.

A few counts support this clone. The CDR3 region has the DNA TGTGCCAGCAGTCCTAGAAATGAGCAGTTCTTC. The encoded protein is CASSPRNEQFF. This chain connects TRBV6-6 to TRBJ2-1; D is uncertain. V gave up 5 bases and J gave up 7 bases, with 6 bases separating them. Germline V gene lookup returns CDR1 MNHNY and CDR2 SVGAGI (reference sequence). This CDR3 region has 11 residues.

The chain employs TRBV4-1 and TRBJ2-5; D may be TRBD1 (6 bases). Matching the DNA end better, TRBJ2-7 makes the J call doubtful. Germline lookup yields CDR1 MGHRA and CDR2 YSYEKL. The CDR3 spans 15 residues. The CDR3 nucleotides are TGCGCCAGCAGCCAAGAGAAGGGGGAACCTTACGAGCAGTACTTC. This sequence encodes CASSQEKGEPYEQYF.

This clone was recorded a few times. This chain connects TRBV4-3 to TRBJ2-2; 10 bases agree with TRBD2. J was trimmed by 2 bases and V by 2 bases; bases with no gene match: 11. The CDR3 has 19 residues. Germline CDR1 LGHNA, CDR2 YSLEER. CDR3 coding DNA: TGCGCCAGCAGCCAACTCTGGCAGCGGGGGGGCCTAAACACCGGGGAGCTGTTTTTT. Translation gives CASSQLWQRGGLNTGELFF.

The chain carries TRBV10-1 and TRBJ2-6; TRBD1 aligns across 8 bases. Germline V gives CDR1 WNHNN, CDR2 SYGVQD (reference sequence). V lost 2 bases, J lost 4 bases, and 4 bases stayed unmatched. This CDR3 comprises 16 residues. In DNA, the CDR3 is TGCGCCAGCAGTGAGGGACAGGGCCTCGGGGCCAACGTCCTGACTTTC. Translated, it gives CASSEGQGLGANVLTF.

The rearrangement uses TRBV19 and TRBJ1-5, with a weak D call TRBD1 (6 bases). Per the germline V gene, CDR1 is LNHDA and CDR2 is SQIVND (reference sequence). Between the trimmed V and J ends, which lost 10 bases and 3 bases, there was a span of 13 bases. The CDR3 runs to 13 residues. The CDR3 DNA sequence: TGTGCCACCTCGGGACACCTCAATCAGCCCCAGCATTTT. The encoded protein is CATSGHLNQPQHF.

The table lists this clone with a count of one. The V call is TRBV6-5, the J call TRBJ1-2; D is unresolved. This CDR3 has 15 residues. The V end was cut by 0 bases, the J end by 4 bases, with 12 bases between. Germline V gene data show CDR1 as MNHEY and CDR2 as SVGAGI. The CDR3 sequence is CASSYSREGGYGYTF. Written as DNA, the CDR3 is TGTGCCAGCAGTTACTCACGGGAAGGAGGCTATGGCTACACCTTC.

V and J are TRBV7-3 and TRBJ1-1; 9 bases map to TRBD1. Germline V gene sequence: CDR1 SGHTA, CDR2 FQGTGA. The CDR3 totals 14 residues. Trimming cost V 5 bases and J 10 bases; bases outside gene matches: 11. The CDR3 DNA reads TGTGCCAGCAGCCGGACAGGGGAGTGGAAAGGAGCTTTCTTT. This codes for CASSRTGEWKGAFF.

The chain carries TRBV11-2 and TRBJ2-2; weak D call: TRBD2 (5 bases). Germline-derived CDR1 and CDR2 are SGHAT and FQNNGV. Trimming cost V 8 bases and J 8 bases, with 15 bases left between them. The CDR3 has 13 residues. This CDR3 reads CASAGIFGGELFF. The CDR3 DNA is TGTGCCAGCGCGGGTATTTTCGGGGGGGAGCTGTTTTTT. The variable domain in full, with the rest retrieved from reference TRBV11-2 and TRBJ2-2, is EAGVAQSPRYKIIEKRQSVAFWCNPISGHATLYWYQQILGQGPKLLIQFQNNGVVDDSQLPKDRFSAERLKGVDSTLKIQPAKLEDSAVYLCASAGIFGGELFFGEGSRLTVL.

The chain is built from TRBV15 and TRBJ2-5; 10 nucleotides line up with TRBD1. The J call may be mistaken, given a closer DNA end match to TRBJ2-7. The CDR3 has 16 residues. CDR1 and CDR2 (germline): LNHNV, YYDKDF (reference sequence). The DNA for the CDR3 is TGTGCCACCAGCAGAGGGGGACAGGGGAGAAAATTCGAGCAGTACTTC. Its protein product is CATSRGGQGRKFEQYF.

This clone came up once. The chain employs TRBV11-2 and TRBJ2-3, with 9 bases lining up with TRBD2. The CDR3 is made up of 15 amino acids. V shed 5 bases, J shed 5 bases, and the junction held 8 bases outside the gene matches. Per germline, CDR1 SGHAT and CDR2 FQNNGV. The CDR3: CASSRAGGVRDTQYF. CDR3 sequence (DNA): TGTGCCAGCAGCCGGGCGGGGGGGGTGCGAGATACGCAGTATTTT.

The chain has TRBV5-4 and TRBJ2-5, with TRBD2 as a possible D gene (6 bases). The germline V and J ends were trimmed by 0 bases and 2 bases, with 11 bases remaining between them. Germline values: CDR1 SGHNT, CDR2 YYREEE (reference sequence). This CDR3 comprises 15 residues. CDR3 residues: CASSLEGTLQETQYF. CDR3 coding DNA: TGTGCCAGCAGCTTGGAAGGGACTCTGCAAGAGACCCAGTACTTC.